This T cell receptor (beta chain) was obtained from a study of naive and memory T cell subsets (dated by TCRdb to 2016 to 2017). In the study overall: The study applied an open-source, UMI-based TCR alpha and beta sequencing pipeline to sorted naive and memory peripheral blood T cell subsets. The results of the functional CMV T cell responses matched the IgG serology results in every case. RNA was DNase-treated and reverse transcribed with TCR constant-region primers, mostly using SuperScript III.

At least ten counts were recorded for this clonotype. Its antigen remains undetermined. It has no much larger one-base neighbor in the sample; base qualities were not kept. Preparation of the library involved UMI-ligation and nested PCR. An equimolar mix of two oligonucleotides covering both TRBC1 and TRBC2 was used as the beta constant-region primer. Four rounds of PCR were used to amplify ligated cDNA, with nested alpha and beta constant-region primers being used together with the SP2 primer. T4 RNA ligase 1 ligated a single-stranded oligonucleotide carrying the SP2 primer and a 12-nucleotide UMI to the cDNA 3' end. Incubation of the ligation reaction lasted about 20-25 hours at 16 degrees C. PCR2 was typically performed as a SYBR Green qPCR and was stopped at a predetermined threshold so that over-amplification was prevented. Agencourt AMPure XP magnetic beads were used for all purifications after the first. Library quantification was done by Qubit, followed by a TapeStation check on which the main peak was expected at around 650 bp. Pooled libraries were sequenced on an Illumina MiSeq using v2 2x251 paired-end kits, and typically about 0.9-2.1 million reads were obtained per sample. Libraries were pooled at approximately 3.6 nM per sample, and roughly 5-7.5% PhiX was added to improve cluster recognition. Per the source publication's procedure: FASTQ reads processed by Demultiplexor were assigned V and J genes by Decombinator through tag matching that tolerated a single base-pair mismatch. Collapsinator used UMIs to correct both sequencing errors and frequency errors arising from PCR heterogeneity. CDR3Translator translated TCRs and extracted CDR3s from the conserved cysteine to the FGXG phenylalanine, flagging non-productive sequences. Repertoires were subsampled to equal numbers of UMI-defined TCRs before Gini, Shannon entropy and inverse Simpson indices were calculated. Within the linear range, a power law was fitted to clonotype abundance distributions using maximum likelihood. For one naive CD8 sample, the pipeline and MIGEC produced similar UMI counts, unique TCR numbers and clonal distributions. The repertoires were searched for roughly 7,900 CMV-associated CDR3 sequences that had been compiled from VDJdb and a published dataset. The public reads were quality trimmed at Q25 with fastp and then assembled into clones with MiXCR by TCRdb, keeping productive beta chains. One record per CDR3 amino acid sequence lists the most common genes and DNA. TCRdb, not the authors, supplied the V and J calls. This sample has roughly 17,000 distinct CDR3 sequences in its table, and approximately 9.4% of those were observed once. Of the sample, about 23% falls within the top ten clones.

From the second PCR step onward, the TCR alpha chain libraries and the TCR beta chain libraries were amplified separately. Donor CMV status was determined by IFNgamma production from CD4+ T cells after overnight stimulation of fresh PBMCs with CMV viral lysate. Miltenyi beads were used first to positively select CD4 T cells, and CD8 T cells were then positively selected from the CD4-negative fraction. After staining for CD3, CD4, CD8, CD45RA, CD27 and a live/dead dye, cells were sorted on a BD Aria II into four subsets based on CD45RA and CD27. Three healthy volunteers provided blood, and the blood of each volunteer was split into CD4 and CD8 T cells and then into four differentiation subsets. Around 130 ml of peripheral blood was collected from each donor, and PBMC were isolated from the blood using Ficoll-Paque PLUS density-gradient centrifugation. Sorted cells were lysed in RLT buffer, after which RNA was extracted using a Qiagen RNeasy kit and stored at -80 degrees C.

Paper-wide results and their limitations: A power law was followed by TCR abundance, with an exponent that differed between naive and memory subsets but was consistent across the three individuals. RNA-based TCR counts may be influenced by expression changes linked to T cell activation and differentiation. The repertoire findings for the naive and memory subsets could not be validated, as no ground truth was available. In both CD4 and CD8 cells, the Gini index increased while Shannon and inverse Simpson diversity decreased from naive through CM, EM and EMRA. Once error correction was done, more than 90% of naive TCR sequences showed up just once, which made the naive abundance distributions much steeper than those of the memory subsets. A clonotype was defined as a single alpha or beta chain sequence rather than as a paired alpha/beta receptor.

Its CDR3 holds 14 amino acids, cysteine through phenylalanine. Only the CDR3 part of the read is kept: 42 bases, read in frame from the first base. V drops 1 base and J drops 3 bases, leaving 9 bases in between. The chain uses TRBV12-3 or TRBV12-4 and TRBJ2-5; TRBD1 is a possible D gene, resting on 5 matching bases. Sequenced input: central memory CD8+ T cells from blood. The sample's cell subset or site label is to be understood as: central memory, CD45RA- CD27+. This TCR derives from a human donor in good health. The DNA sequence is as follows: TGTGCCAGCAGTTTAGGGGGCAGAAAAGAGACCCAGTACTTC. Translated, this is CASSLGGRKETQYF.